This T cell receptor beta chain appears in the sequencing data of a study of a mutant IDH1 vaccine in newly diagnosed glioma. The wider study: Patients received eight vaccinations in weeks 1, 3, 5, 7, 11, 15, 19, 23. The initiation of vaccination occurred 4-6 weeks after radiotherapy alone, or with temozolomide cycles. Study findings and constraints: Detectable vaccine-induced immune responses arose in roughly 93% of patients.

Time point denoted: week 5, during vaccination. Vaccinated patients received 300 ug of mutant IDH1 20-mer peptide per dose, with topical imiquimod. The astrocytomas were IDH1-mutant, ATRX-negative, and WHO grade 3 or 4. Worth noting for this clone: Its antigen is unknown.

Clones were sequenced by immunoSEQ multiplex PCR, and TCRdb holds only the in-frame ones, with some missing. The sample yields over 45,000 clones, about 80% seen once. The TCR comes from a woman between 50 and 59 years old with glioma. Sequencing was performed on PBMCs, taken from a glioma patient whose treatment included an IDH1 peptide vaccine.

The CDR3: CAWSDKTGGRNYGYTF. The CDR3 nucleotides are TGTGCCTGGAGCGACAAGACAGGGGGTCGAAACTATGGCTACACCTTC. V gene TRBV30 combines with J gene TRBJ1-2; TRBD1 aligns across 9 bases. The V segment lost 3 bases and the J segment 2 bases; nucleotides outside the gene matches: 10. Germline CDR1 and CDR2: GTSNPN and SVGIG (reference sequence). The CDR3 sequence is 16 residues long.